This TCR beta chain originates from a study of memory CD4+ T cells and cytomegalovirus serostatus. The repertoire was sequenced with immunoSEQ multiplex PCR; TCRdb's copy has only in-frame clones and lacks some. There are tens of thousands of clones in the sample; 70% to 80% occur only once, and around 2.5% lies in the top ten. Single viable CD3+CD4+CD8-CD45RO+ cells were sorted as the memory CD4+ T cells. Serum IgG to CMV pp150, pp28, p38 and p52 defined serostatus. Positive selection with CD4 microbeads enriched total CD4+ T cells. Trimming removed 4 bases from V and 5 bases from J, with 23 bases in between. CDR1 is MNHEY and CDR2 is SMNVEV in the germline V gene (reference sequence). This CDR3 region has 17 residues.

The sample taken for sequencing was memory CD4+ T cells from blood. The chain joins TRBV27 to TRBJ2-5, with D possibly being TRBD2 (7 bases). This clonotype was obtained from an adult in good health and CMV-seropositive. CDR3 bases: TGTGCCAGCAGTTCCATCCTGCTTGGGGGGGCGCGGGAGACCCAGTACTTC. Translation gives CASSSILLGGARETQYF.